This T cell receptor beta chain was sequenced in a study of PD-L1 blockade in urothelial cancer. About the study: The year 2014 saw patients start atezolizumab, 1,200 mg intravenously every 3 weeks. Blood gave a median 141,255 T cells.

The CDR3 totals 16 residues. CDR1 is SGHRS, CDR2 YFSETQ, per germline. The V segment lost 2 bases and the J segment 2 bases; nucleotides outside the gene matches: 5. Profiled with immunoSEQ multiplex PCR; TCRdb holds only in-frame clones, not every one. The repertoire has around 50,000 clones, about 85% of them found once; the top ten carry approximately 2%. Time point meaning: peripheral blood 6 weeks after treatment start. This sample comprised PBMCs, obtained around atezolizumab (anti-PD-L1) treatment. The clonotype was recovered from a man aged 50 to 60 with urothelial cancer. The chain is built from TRBV5-1 and TRBJ2-2, with 8 positions matching TRBD2. The chain's CDR3 is CASSLLTSENTGELFF. Here the CDR3 DNA reads TGCGCCAGCAGCTTACTGACTAGCGAAAACACCGGGGAGCTGTTTTTT.